What follows are 32 T cell receptor beta chains derived from one specimen sequenced in a study of cytotoxic CD8 clonotypes in ibrutinib-treated CLL. The repertoire was sequenced with immunoSEQ multiplex PCR; TCRdb's copy has only in-frame clones and lacks some. The sample consists of approximately 91,000 clones, roughly 80% of them appearing once. The material was PBMCs, obtained after 12 months of ibrutinib treatment. All receptors derive from a human donor with chronic lymphocytic leukemia.

The J gene is TRBJ2-7, the V gene TRBV19; D uncertain. Germline V CDR1 and CDR2: LNHDA, SQIVND (reference sequence). The ends were cut back, 3 bases at V and 3 bases at J, with 15 bases in the middle. The CDR3 covers 15 residues. CDR3 nucleotide sequence: TGTGCCAGTAGTATGGCGCTTGGGGAAGTCTACGAGCAGTACTTC. As protein: CASSMALGEVYEQYF.

J is TRBJ2-7 and V is TRBV7-3; weak D call: TRBD2 (6 bases). The CDR3 is made up of 14 amino acids. Trimming cost V 2 bases and J 7 bases, with 15 bases left between them. Looked up from germline, CDR1 is SGHTA and CDR2 is FQGTGA. DNA of the CDR3: TGTGCCAGCAGCTTACGTCCGGCGGCGGGGGAGCAGTACTTC. Its protein product is CASSLRPAAGEQYF.

DNA for the CDR3: TGTGCCAGCACTTGGGGGACGGCGGGCTATGGCTACACCTTC. Translating gives CASTWGTAGYGYTF. The chain recombines TRBV2 with TRBJ1-2; possibly TRBD1 for D (5 bases). V was pared by 7 bases and J by 4 bases, with 16 bases between. This CDR3 is built from 14 residues. Germline V gives CDR1 SNHLY, CDR2 FYNNEI.

As concerns this clone: The sample contains more than one DNA sequence encoding this CDR3. The chain is built from TRBV18 and TRBJ2-3; 10 bases agree with TRBD1. Trimming removed 6 bases from V and 4 bases from J; junction bases left unmatched: 7. The germline V gene encodes CDR1 KGHSH and CDR2 LQKENI. This CDR3 is built from 15 residues. The CDR3 DNA reads TGTGCCAGCTCGCCCGGACAGGGGGTTCCAGATACGCAGTATTTT. The encoded protein is CASSPGQGVPDTQYF. Using reference TRBV18 and TRBJ2-3 for the parts outside the CDR3, the full variable domain is NAGVMQNPRHLVRRRGQEARLRCSPMKGHSHVYWYRQLPEEGLKFMVYLQKENIIDESGMPKERFSAEFPKEGPSILRIQQVVRGDSAAYFCASSPGQGVPDTQYFGPGTRLTVL.

The chain is built from TRBV5-4 and TRBJ2-1; TRBD2 matches at 11 bases. The junction had 4 bases not matched to a gene; V was cut back by 3 bases and J by 8 bases. This CDR3 comprises 14 residues. Germline V gene lookup returns CDR1 SGHNT and CDR2 YYREEE (reference sequence). CDR3 DNA: TGTGCCAGCAGCTCCCCGACTAGCGGGGATGAGCAGTTCTTC. Protein product: CASSSPTSGDEQFF. The full variable domain, rest sourced from reference TRBV5-4 and TRBJ2-1, is ETGVTQSPTHLIKTRGQQVTLRCSSQSGHNTVSWYQQALGQGPQFIFQYYREEENGRGNFPPRFSGLQFPNYSSELNVNALELDDSALYLCASSSPTSGDEQFFGPGTRLTVL.

V usage is TRBV19 and J usage is TRBJ1-4, with D possibly being TRBD1 (6 bases). Trimming took 7 bases from V and 6 from J, leaving 9 bases between them. Germline-derived CDR1 and CDR2 are LNHDA and SQIVND (reference sequence). The CDR3 has 12 residues. The CDR3 region is CASKGVDEKLFF. CDR3 nucleotides: TGTGCCAGTAAGGGGGTAGATGAAAAACTGTTTTTT.

The gene calls are TRBV10-3 and TRBJ2-5, with 10 bases lining up with TRBD2. CDR1 ENHRY and CDR2 SYGVKD come from the germline V gene. There are 18 residues in the CDR3. Trimming cost V 0 bases and J 5 bases; bases outside gene matches: 12. CDR3 region: CAISESTASGGPPETQYF. CDR3 nucleotide sequence: TGTGCCATCAGTGAGTCGACGGCTAGCGGGGGTCCCCCCGAGACCCAGTACTTC.

This chain uses TRBV30 with TRBJ1-5; no clear D gene. Trimming removed 3 bases at V and 11 bases at J, with 17 bases between. CDR3 size: 13 residues. Germline CDR1 is GTSNPN and CDR2 is SVGIG (reference sequence). CDR3 loop: CAWSDSDFKAQHF. CDR3 DNA sequence: TGTGCCTGGAGCGATAGCGACTTTAAGGCCCAGCATTTT.

The chain uses TRBV7-3 and TRBJ1-1; D perhaps matches TRBD1 (5 bases). Germline-derived CDR1 and CDR2 are SGHTA and FQGTGA. The V end lost 5 bases, the J end lost 0 bases, and 16 bases lay between the germline ends. This CDR3 is 16 amino acids long. CDR3 residues: CASSDTGKGMNTEAFF. In DNA form, the CDR3 reads TGTGCCAGCAGCGATACCGGAAAGGGGATGAACACTGAAGCTTTCTTT.

The CDR3 here is CASSLDLGTEAFF. CDR3 bases: TGTGCCAGCAGCTTGGATCTGGGCACTGAAGCTTTCTTT. The chain joins TRBV5-4 to TRBJ1-1; no reliable D call. The CDR3 length is 13 residues. V shed 0 bases and J shed 4 bases, with 7 bases lying between them. The V gene's germline CDR1 is SGHNT and CDR2 YYREEE (reference sequence).

J is TRBJ2-5 and V is TRBV7-2, with 7 bases that match TRBD2. Trimming removed 3 bases from V and 1 base from J; junction bases left unmatched: 2. The CDR3 spans 14 residues. CDR1 and CDR2 (germline): SGHTA, FQGNSA. The chain's CDR3 is CASSFTSAQETQYF. CDR3 in DNA: TGTGCCAGCAGCTTTACTAGCGCCCAAGAGACCCAGTACTTC.

The chain employs TRBV9 and TRBJ2-5, with D perhaps TRBD1 (8 bases). V lost 4 bases, J lost 4 bases, and 14 bases lay in between. The CDR3 is 14 amino acids. Germline assignment: CDR1 SGDLS and CDR2 YYNGEE. The DNA for the CDR3 is TGTGCCAGCAGCCCAACAGGGGGGGGAGAGACCCAGTACTTC. It yields the protein CASSPTGGGETQYF.

The chain uses TRBV9 and TRBJ1-4, with no clear D. Germline V gives CDR1 SGDLS, CDR2 YYNGEE. Trimming shortened V by 6 bases and J by 0 bases, and 12 bases separated the two germline ends. This CDR3 has 15 residues. Here the CDR3 reads CASTPAGTTNEKLFF. DNA of the CDR3: TGTGCCAGCACCCCGGCCGGGACAACTAATGAAAAACTGTTTTTT.

The CDR3 DNA is TGTGCCAGCAGCCCCGTGGGGTACACTGAAGCTTTCTTT. This sequence encodes CASSPVGYTEAFF. The J gene is TRBJ1-1, the V gene TRBV28; D not resolved. Germline CDR1 reads MDHEN; CDR2 reads SYDVKM. This CDR3 region has 13 residues. The V end lost 6 bases, the J end lost 3 bases, and 11 bases lay between the germline ends.

This chain connects TRBV7-9 to TRBJ2-2; D remains ambiguous. Germline V lookup: CDR1 SEHNR, CDR2 FQNEAQ (reference sequence). CDR3 length: 15 residues. The V end lost 0 bases, the J end lost 6 bases, and 11 bases lay between the germline ends. The CDR3 DNA reads TGTGCCAGCAGCTTAGCCCCCGCGGTCCCCGGGGAGCTGTTTTTT. Protein: CASSLAPAVPGELFF.

V and J are TRBV7-8 and TRBJ1-3; TRBD1 aligns across 7 bases. CDR1 and CDR2 (germline): SGHVS, FQNEAQ. V lost 5 bases and J lost 3; bases outside the gene matches: 4. This CDR3 is built from 14 residues. In DNA, the CDR3 is TGTGCCAGCAGCCGCGCAGGGGGTGGAAACACCATATATTTT. It encodes CASSRAGGGNTIYF.

The chain recombines TRBV30 with TRBJ1-2; tentative D call: TRBD1 (5 bases). Germline values: CDR1 GTSNPN, CDR2 SVGIG (reference sequence). CDR3 length: 13 residues. Trimming shortened V by 4 bases and J by 7 bases, and 16 bases separated the two germline ends. This CDR3 reads CAWTGPSVSGYTF. The CDR3 region has the DNA TGTGCCTGGACGGGACCGAGTGTAAGTGGCTACACCTTC.

In DNA, the CDR3 is TGTGCCAGCAGCGTAGGAGGGGCCCTCGGCGAGCAGTACTTC. This gives the protein CASSVGGALGEQYF. The chain is built from TRBV9 and TRBJ2-7; D tentatively fits TRBD1 or TRBD2 (5 bases each). CDR3 length equals 14 residues. V dropped 0 bases and J dropped 6 bases, with 13 bases sitting between them. CDR1 is SGDLS and CDR2 is YYNGEE in the germline V gene.

V usage is TRBV4-3 and J usage is TRBJ2-7; either TRBD1 or TRBD2 may supply D (6 bases each). Germline V gives CDR1 LGHNA, CDR2 YSLEER. The CDR3 is made up of 18 amino acids. V was clipped by 2 bases and J by 0 bases, with 20 bases between them. CDR3 coding DNA: TGCGCCAGCAGCCAACCCGCGGAGGGGGGTGCTCTCTCCTACGAGCAGTACTTC. Encoded protein: CASSQPAEGGALSYEQYF.

The rearrangement links TRBV18 to TRBJ1-1; the D gene is possibly TRBD1 (5 bases). Trimming stripped 4 bases from V and 0 bases from J, with 9 bases between. The germline CDR1 and CDR2 sequences are KGHSH and LQKENI. This CDR3 contains 14 residues. CDR3 in DNA: TGTGCCAGCTCACGGGGACGGTTGAACACTGAAGCTTTCTTT. This codes for CASSRGRLNTEAFF.

J is TRBJ1-3 and V is TRBV6-6; D gene ambiguous. The CDR3 totals 13 residues. Germline CDR1 and CDR2: MNHNY and SVGAGI (reference sequence). Deletions cut 5 bases from V and 2 bases from J, with 7 bases between. CDR3 residues: CASSNRAGNTIYF. DNA for the CDR3: TGTGCCAGCAGTAACCGGGCTGGAAACACCATATATTTT.

The genes are TRBV7-3 and TRBJ2-7, with a possible D match to TRBD1 (6 bases). Germline assignment: CDR1 SGHTA and CDR2 FQGTGA. CDR3 length: 13 residues. The V end lost 5 bases, the J end lost 2 bases, and 10 bases lay between the germline ends. The CDR3 DNA sequence: TGTGCCAGCAGCCCAGGGACACCCTACGAGCAGTACTTC. Residues: CASSPGTPYEQYF.

This clone was counted ten times or more. The gene calls are TRBV28 and TRBJ2-5; 10 bases align to TRBD1. The length of the CDR3 is 14 residues. Germline V CDR1 and CDR2: MDHEN, SYDVKM. CDR3: CATGDRGKQETQYF. CDR3 bases: TGTGCGACCGGGGACAGGGGCAAGCAAGAGACCCAGTACTTC.

The chain has TRBV7-2 and TRBJ2-7; D is ambiguous. The germline V gene encodes CDR1 SGHTA and CDR2 FQGNSA. This CDR3 comprises 14 residues. The germline V and J ends were trimmed by 1 base and 3 bases, with 10 bases remaining between them. Here the CDR3 DNA reads TGTGCCAGCAGCTTAGATGGCAACTTCTACGAGCAGTACTTC. Amino acids: CASSLDGNFYEQYF.

This clone was observed a single time. V and J are TRBV5-1 and TRBJ2-3; 8 bases fit TRBD2. V lost 7 bases, J lost 5 bases, and 12 bases stayed unmatched. The CDR3 has 15 residues. The germline gives CDR1 SGHRS, CDR2 YFSETQ. The CDR3 spells CASRRGAGVRDTQYF. CDR3 DNA: TGCGCCAGCCGGCGGGGGGCAGGGGTTAGAGATACGCAGTATTTT.

The chain combines TRBV5-6 with TRBJ2-7; D might be TRBD2 (5 bases). The length of the CDR3 is 13 residues. V lost 0 bases and J lost 3, with 7 bases in between. Germline V gene data show CDR1 as SGHDT and CDR2 as YYEEEE. The CDR3 sequence: CASSLGEGYEQYF. DNA of the CDR3: TGTGCCAGCAGCTTGGGTGAGGGCTACGAGCAGTACTTC.

This clone showed up just once. This sequence joins TRBV5-1 and TRBJ1-6; 8 nucleotides line up with TRBD1. V was pared by 6 bases and J by 9 bases, with 14 bases of the junction left unmatched. The CDR3 loop spans 16 amino acids. Germline loops: CDR1 SGHRS, CDR2 YFSETQ. The CDR3 nucleotides are TGCGCCAGCACCACCGGGACAGGTATCCGGGGTTCACCCCTCCACTTT. It yields the protein CASTTGTGIRGSPLHF. The entire variable domain, with the rest obtained from reference TRBV5-1 and TRBJ1-6, is as follows: KAGVTQTPRYLIKTRGQQVTLSCSPISGHRSVSWYQQTPGQGLQFLFEYFSETQRNKGNFPGRFSGRQFSNSRSEMNVSTLELGDSALYLCASTTGTGIRGSPLHFGNGTRLTVT.

This clone was seen just once. The rearrangement links TRBV18 to TRBJ1-3, with D maybe TRBD1 (6 bases). The CDR3 has 15 amino acids. V was trimmed by 3 bases and J by 2 bases, leaving 11 bases between them. Germline-derived CDR1 and CDR2 are KGHSH and LQKENI. The CDR3 DNA reads TGTGCCAGCTCACCTCCGGACAGAGCTGGAAACACCATATATTTT. This codes for CASSPPDRAGNTIYF.

The V call is TRBV9, the J call TRBJ2-2; D may be TRBD1 (6 bases). Germline V gives CDR1 SGDLS, CDR2 YYNGEE. This CDR3 comprises 15 residues. V lost 4 bases and J 4 bases, leaving 14 bases between the germline ends. The CDR3: CASSPPQGSTGELFF. DNA of the CDR3: TGTGCCAGCAGCCCCCCCCAGGGGAGCACCGGGGAGCTGTTTTTT.

The chain carries TRBV4-3 and TRBJ2-6, with D maybe TRBD1 (7 bases). Trimming removed 1 base from V and 0 bases from J, with 13 bases in between. The CDR3 consists of 18 residues. Germline assignment: CDR1 LGHNA and CDR2 YSLEER. The CDR3 loop is CASSQVEGAGSGANVLTF. CDR3 nucleotide sequence: TGCGCCAGCAGCCAAGTGGAGGGGGCGGGCTCTGGGGCCAACGTCCTGACTTTC.

The V and J genes are TRBV11-2 and TRBJ2-3; 8 nucleotides align to TRBD2. With V trimmed by 4 bases and J by 6 bases, 12 bases remained unmatched. The CDR3 has 16 residues. Per the germline V gene, CDR1 is SGHAT and CDR2 is FQNNGV. The CDR3 sequence: CASSSVGGRNRDTQYF. As DNA, the CDR3 is TGTGCCAGCAGCTCGGTGGGCGGGAGGAACCGGGATACGCAGTATTTT.

The chain carries TRBV13 and TRBJ2-3, with no clear D. Germline CDR1 and CDR2: PRHDT and FYEKMQ (reference sequence). The CDR3 covers 14 residues. V was pared by 3 bases and J by 6 bases, with 13 bases between. The CDR3 is CASSFGTKGDTQYF. The CDR3, as DNA: TGTGCCAGCAGCTTCGGAACCAAAGGGGATACGCAGTATTTT. Combining the CDR3 with reference TRBV13 and TRBJ2-3 gives the whole variable domain AAGVIQSPRHLIKEKRETATLKCYPIPRHDTVYWYQQGPGQDPQFLISFYEKMQSDKGSIPDRFSAQQFSDYHSELNMSSLELGDSALYFCASSFGTKGDTQYFGPGTRLTVL.